This T cell receptor beta chain was retrieved from a study of brain T cells in children with intractable seizures. Findings and limits, study-wide: Patients' HCMV serostatus was unknown; virus specificity rests on CDR3 similarity alone.

Sequencing used immunoSEQ multiplex PCR; TCRdb keeps in-frame clones, though not all of them. The table includes fewer than 150,000 clones, 90% to 95% detected once. With respect to this clone: Its matching antigen is unknown.

V shed 5 bases, J shed 7 bases, and the junction held 11 bases outside the gene matches. The CDR3 spans 15 residues. CDR1 and CDR2 (germline): KGHSH, LQKENI. The specimen was peripheral blood, collected at surgery. This TCR was recovered from a boy younger than two with hemimegalencephaly and intractable seizures. V usage is TRBV18 and J usage is TRBJ1-1; 9 bases line up with TRBD1. CDR3 sequence reads: CASSERTGGTDEAFF. The CDR3 coding sequence is TGTGCCAGCTCAGAGAGAACAGGGGGCACTGATGAAGCTTTCTTT.